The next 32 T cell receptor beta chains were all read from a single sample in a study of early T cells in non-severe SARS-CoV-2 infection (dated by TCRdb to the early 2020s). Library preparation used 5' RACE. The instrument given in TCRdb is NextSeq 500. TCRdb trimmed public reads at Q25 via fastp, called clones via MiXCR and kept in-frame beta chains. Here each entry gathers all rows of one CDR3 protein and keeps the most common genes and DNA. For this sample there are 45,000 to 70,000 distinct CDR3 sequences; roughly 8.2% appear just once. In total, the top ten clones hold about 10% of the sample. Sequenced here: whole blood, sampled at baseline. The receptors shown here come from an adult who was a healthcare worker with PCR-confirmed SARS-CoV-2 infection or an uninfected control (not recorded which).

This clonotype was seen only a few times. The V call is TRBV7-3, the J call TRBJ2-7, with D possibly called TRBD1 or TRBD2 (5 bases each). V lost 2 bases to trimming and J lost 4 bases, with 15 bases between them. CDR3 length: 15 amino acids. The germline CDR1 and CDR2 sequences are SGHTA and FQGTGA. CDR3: CASSLLGDPRYEQYF. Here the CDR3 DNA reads TGTGCCAGCAGCTTATTAGGGGACCCCAGATACGAGCAGTACTTC.

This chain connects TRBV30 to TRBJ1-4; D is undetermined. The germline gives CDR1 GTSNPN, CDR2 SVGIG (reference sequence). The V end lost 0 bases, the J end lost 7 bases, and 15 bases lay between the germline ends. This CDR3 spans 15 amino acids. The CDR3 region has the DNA TGTGCCTGGAGTGTACTCGCAGGAGGACGTGAAAAACTGTTTTTT. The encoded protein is CAWSVLAGGREKLFF.

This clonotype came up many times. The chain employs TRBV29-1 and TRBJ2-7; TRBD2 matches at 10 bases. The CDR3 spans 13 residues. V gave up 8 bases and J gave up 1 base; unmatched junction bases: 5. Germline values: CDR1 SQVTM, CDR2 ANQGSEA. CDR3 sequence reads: CSFRTSGSYEQYF. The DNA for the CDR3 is TGCAGCTTCCGGACTAGCGGTTCCTACGAGCAGTACTTC.

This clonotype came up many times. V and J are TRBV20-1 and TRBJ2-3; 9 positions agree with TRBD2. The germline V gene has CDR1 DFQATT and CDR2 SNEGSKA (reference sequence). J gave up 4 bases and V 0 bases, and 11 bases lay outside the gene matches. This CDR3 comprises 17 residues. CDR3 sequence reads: CSARESGAGGPPDTQYF. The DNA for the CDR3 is TGCAGTGCTAGAGAGTCAGGGGCGGGAGGGCCACCAGATACGCAGTATTTT.

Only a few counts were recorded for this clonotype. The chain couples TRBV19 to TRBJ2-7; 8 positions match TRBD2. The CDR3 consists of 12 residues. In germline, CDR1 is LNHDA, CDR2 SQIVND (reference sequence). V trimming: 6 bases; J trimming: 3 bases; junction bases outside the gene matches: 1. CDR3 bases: TGTGCCAGTAGGGGACTAGACTACGAGCAGTACTTC. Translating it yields CASRGLDYEQYF.

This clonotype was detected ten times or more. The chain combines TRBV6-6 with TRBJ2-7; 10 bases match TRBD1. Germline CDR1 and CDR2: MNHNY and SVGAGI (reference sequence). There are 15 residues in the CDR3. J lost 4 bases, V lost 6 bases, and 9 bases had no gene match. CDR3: CASSLPGQGVYEQYF. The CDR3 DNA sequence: TGTGCCAGCAGCCTCCCCGGACAGGGGGTGTACGAGCAGTACTTC.

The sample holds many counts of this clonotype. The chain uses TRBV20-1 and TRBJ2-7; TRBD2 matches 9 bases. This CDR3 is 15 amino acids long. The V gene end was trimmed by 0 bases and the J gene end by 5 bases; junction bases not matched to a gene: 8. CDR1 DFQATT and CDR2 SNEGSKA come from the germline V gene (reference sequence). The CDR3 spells CSARDPSGRTHEQYF. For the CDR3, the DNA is TGCAGTGCTAGAGATCCAAGCGGGAGGACCCACGAGCAGTACTTC.

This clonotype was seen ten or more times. The DNA for the CDR3 is TGTGCCAGCAGCCCGACTAGCGCGACCTACAATGAGCAGTTCTTC. Protein: CASSPTSATYNEQFF. The chain has TRBV7-3 and TRBJ2-1, with TRBD2 matching 8 bases. This CDR3 has 15 residues. V shed 5 bases and J 2 bases; nucleotides not matched to a gene: 5. Germline CDR1 SGHTA, CDR2 FQGTGA. The full variable domain, in which reference TRBV7-3 and TRBJ2-1 provide the parts outside the CDR3, is GAGVSQTPSNKVTEKGKYVELRCDPISGHTALYWYRQSLGQGPEFLIYFQGTGAADDSGLPNDRFFAVRPEGSVSTLKIQRTERGDSAVYLCASSPTSATYNEQFFGPGTRLTVL.

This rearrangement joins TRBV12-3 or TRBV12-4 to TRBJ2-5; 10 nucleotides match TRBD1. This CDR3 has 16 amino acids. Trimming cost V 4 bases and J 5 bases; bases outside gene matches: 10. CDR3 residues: CASSSNRDRGTETQYF. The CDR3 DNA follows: TGTGCCAGCAGTTCAAACCGGGACAGGGGTACGGAGACCCAGTACTTC.

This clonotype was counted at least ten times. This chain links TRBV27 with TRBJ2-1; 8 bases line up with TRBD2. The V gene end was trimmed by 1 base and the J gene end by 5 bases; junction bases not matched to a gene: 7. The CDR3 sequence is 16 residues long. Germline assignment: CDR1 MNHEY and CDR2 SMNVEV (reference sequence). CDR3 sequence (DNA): TGTGCCAGCAGTTTATGGTATAGCGGGACAAACAATGAGCAGTTCTTC. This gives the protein CASSLWYSGTNNEQFF.

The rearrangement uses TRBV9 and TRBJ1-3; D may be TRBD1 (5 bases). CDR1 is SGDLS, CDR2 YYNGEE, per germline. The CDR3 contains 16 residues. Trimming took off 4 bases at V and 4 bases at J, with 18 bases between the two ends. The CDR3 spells CASSREGRAEGNTIYF. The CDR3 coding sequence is TGTGCCAGCAGCCGCGAGGGCAGGGCCGAAGGAAACACCATATATTTT.

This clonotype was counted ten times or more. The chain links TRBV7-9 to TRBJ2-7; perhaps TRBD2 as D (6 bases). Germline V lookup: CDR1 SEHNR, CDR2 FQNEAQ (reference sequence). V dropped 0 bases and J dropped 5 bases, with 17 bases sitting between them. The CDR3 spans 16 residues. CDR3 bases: TGTGCCAGCAGCTTAGCGTTAGGAGGGTTCGGCCACGAGCAGTACTTC. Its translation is CASSLALGGFGHEQYF.

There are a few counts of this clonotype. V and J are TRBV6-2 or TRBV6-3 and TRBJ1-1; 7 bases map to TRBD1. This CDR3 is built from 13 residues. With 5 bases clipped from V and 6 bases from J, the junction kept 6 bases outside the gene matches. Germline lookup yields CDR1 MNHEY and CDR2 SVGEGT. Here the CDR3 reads CASSPQGSPEAFF. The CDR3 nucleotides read TGTGCCAGCAGTCCACAGGGGAGCCCTGAAGCTTTCTTT.

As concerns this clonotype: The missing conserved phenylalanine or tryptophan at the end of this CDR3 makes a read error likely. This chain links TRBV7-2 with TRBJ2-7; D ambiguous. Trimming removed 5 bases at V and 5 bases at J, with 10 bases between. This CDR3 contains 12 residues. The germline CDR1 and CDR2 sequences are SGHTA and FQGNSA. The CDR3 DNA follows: TGTGCCAGCAGCCAGCTCTTCCACGAGCAGTACTAC. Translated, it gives CASSQLFHEQYY.

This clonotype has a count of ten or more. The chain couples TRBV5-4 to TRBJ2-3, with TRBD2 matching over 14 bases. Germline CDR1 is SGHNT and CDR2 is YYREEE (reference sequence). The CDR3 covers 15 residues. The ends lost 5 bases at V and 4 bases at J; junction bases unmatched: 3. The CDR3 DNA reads TGTGCCAGCAGTGAGGGACTAGCGGGAGCAGATACGCAGTATTTT. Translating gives CASSEGLAGADTQYF.

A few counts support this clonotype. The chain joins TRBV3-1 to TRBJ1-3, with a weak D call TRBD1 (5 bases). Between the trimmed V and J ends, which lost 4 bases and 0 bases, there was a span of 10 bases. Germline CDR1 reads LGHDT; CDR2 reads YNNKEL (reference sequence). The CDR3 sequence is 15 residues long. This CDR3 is CASSLRGSSGNTIYF. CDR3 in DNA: TGTGCCAGCAGCCTACGGGGGAGCTCTGGAAACACCATATATTTT.

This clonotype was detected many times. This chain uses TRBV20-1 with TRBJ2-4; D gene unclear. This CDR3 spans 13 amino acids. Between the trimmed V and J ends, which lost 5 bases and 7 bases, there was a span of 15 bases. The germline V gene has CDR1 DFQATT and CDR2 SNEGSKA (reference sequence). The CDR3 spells CSAPFGVYNIQYF. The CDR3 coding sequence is TGCAGTGCTCCCTTTGGAGTTTATAACATTCAGTACTTC.

CDR3 sequence reads: CASSVLAGEIYEQFF. CDR3 nucleotides: TGTGCCAGCAGTGTCTTGGCAGGGGAGATATATGAGCAGTTCTTC. This chain links TRBV2 with TRBJ2-1; D is possibly TRBD1 (6 bases). The V and J ends lost 4 bases and 8 bases respectively, with 18 bases between them. The CDR3 loop spans 15 amino acids. CDR1 and CDR2 (germline): SNHLY, FYNNEI.

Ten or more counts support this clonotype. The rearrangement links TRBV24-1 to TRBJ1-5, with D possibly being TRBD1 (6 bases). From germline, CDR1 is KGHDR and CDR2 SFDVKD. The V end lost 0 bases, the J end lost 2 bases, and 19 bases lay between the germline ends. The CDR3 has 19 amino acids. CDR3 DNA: TGTGCCACCAGTGATTTGGGGAGTGGGGGGCGCGTATGCAATCAGCCCCAGCATTTT. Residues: CATSDLGSGGRVCNQPQHF.

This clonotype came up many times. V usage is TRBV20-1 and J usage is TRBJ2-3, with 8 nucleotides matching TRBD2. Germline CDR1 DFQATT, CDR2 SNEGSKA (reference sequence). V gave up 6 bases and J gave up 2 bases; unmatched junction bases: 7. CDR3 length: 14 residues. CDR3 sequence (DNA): TGCAGTGCCTCCGCGGGAGGATCCACAGATACGCAGTATTTT. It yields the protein CSASAGGSTDTQYF.

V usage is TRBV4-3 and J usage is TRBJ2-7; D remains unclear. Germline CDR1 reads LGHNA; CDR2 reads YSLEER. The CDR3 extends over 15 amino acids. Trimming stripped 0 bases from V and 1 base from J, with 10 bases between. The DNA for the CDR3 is TGCGCCAGCAGCCAAGATTATCTGGGGTCCTACGAGCAGTACTTC. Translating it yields CASSQDYLGSYEQYF.

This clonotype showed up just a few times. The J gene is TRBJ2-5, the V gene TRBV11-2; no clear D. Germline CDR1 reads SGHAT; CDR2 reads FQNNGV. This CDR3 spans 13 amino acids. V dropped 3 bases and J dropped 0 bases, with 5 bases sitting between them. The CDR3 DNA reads TGTGCCAGCAGCTTTACAGACCAAGAGACCCAGTACTTC. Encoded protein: CASSFTDQETQYF.

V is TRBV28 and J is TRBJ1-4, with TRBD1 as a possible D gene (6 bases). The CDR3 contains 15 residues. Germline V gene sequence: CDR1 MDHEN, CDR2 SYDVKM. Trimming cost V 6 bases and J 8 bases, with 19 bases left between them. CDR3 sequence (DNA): TGTGCCAGCAGACTAGCGGCGGGGGCCTGGGAAAAACTGTTTTTT. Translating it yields CASRLAAGAWEKLFF. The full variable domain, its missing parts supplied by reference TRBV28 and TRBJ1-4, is DVKVTQSSRYLVKRTGEKVFLECVQDMDHENMFWYRQDPGLGLRLIYFSYDVKMKEKGDIPEGYSVSREKKERFSLILESASTNQTSMYLCASRLAAGAWEKLFFGSGTQLSVL.

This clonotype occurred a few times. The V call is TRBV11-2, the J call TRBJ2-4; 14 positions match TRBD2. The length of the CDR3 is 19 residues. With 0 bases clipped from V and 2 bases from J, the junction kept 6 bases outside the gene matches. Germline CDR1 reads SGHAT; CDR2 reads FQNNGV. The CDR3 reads CASSLDVGLAGGTKNIQYF. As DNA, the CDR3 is TGTGCCAGCAGCTTAGATGTTGGACTAGCGGGAGGCACCAAAAACATTCAGTACTTC.

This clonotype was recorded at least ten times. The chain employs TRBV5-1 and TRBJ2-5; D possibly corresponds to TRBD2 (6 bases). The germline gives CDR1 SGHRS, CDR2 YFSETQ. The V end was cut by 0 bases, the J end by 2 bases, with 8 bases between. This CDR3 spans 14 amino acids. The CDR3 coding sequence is TGCGCCAGCAGCTTGGTGGGACTGCAAGAGACCCAGTACTTC. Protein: CASSLVGLQETQYF. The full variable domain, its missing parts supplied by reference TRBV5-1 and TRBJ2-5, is KAGVTQTPRYLIKTRGQQVTLSCSPISGHRSVSWYQQTPGQGLQFLFEYFSETQRNKGNFPGRFSGRQFSNSRSEMNVSTLELGDSALYLCASSLVGLQETQYFGPGTRLLVL.

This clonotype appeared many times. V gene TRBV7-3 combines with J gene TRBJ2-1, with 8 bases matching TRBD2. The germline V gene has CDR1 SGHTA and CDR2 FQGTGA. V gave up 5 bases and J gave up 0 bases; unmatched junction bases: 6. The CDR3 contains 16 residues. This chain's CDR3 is CASSEERGSSYNEQFF. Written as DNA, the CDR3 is TGTGCCAGCAGCGAAGAGCGGGGGAGCTCCTACAATGAGCAGTTCTTC.

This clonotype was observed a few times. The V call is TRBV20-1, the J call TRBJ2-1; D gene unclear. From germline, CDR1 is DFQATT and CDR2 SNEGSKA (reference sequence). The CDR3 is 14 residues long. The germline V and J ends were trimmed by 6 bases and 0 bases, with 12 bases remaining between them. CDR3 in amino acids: CSARDQVSYNEQFF. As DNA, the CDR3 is TGCAGTGCCCGAGACCAGGTCTCCTACAATGAGCAGTTCTTC.

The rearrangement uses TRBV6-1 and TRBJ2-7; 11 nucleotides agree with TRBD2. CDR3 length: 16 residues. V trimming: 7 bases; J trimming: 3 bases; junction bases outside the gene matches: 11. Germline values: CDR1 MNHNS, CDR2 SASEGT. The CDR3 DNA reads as TGTGCCAGCATCCCCGGCACTAGCGGGAGTCTCTACGAGCAGTACTTC. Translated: CASIPGTSGSLYEQYF.

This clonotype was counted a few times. The CDR3 sequence: CASSLRAGSLSYNEQFF. In nucleotides, the CDR3 is TGTGCCAGCAGCTTAAGGGCGGGCAGCCTCTCCTACAATGAGCAGTTCTTC. V gene TRBV7-3 combines with J gene TRBJ2-1, with a tentative D call TRBD2 (5 bases). The V gene lost 1 base and the J gene lost 0 bases, with 13 bases spanning the gap. This CDR3 contains 17 residues. CDR1 SGHTA and CDR2 FQGTGA come from the germline V gene.

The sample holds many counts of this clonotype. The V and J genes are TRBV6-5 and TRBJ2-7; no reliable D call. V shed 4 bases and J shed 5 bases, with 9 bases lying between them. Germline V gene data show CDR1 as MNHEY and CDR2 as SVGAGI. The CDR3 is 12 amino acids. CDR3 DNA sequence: TGTGCCAGCAGTTCCTTATGGAACGAGCAGTACTTC. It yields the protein CASSSLWNEQYF.

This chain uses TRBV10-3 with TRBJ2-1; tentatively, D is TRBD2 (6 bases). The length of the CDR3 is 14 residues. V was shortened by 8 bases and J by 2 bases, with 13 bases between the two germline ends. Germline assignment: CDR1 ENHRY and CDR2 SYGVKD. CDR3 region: CAIRVGTAYNEQFF. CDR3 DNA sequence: TGTGCCATCCGAGTGGGGACTGCCTACAATGAGCAGTTCTTC.

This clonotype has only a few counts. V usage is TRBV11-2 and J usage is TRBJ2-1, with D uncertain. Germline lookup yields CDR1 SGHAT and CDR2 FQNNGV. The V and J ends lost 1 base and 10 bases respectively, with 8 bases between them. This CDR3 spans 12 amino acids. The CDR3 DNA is TGTGCCAGCAGCTTAGGGACGGGCGAGCAGTTCTTC. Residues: CASSLGTGEQFF.